This T cell receptor (beta chain) was sequenced during a study of cytomegalovirus exposure and HLA in healthy donors. Primers: 60 Vbeta forward and 13 Jbeta reverse. Profiling relied on immunoSEQ multiplex PCR, and the TCRdb table lists in-frame clones only, not all of them. In the table there are 110,000 to 150,000 clones, roughly 76% of which are singletons. The sample was PBMCs. The origin of this receptor is a man between 18 and 29 years old in good health and CMV-seronegative.

The CDR3 bases are TGTGCCAGCAGCTTCCGACTAGCGGGAGGCAGGGATGAGCAGTTCTTC. The encoded protein is CASSFRLAGGRDEQFF. This rearrangement joins TRBV7-3 to TRBJ2-1; TRBD2 matches at 13 bases. This CDR3 comprises 16 residues. V shed 3 bases, J shed 8 bases, and the junction held 7 bases outside the gene matches. Germline V gene data show CDR1 as SGHTA and CDR2 as FQGTGA.